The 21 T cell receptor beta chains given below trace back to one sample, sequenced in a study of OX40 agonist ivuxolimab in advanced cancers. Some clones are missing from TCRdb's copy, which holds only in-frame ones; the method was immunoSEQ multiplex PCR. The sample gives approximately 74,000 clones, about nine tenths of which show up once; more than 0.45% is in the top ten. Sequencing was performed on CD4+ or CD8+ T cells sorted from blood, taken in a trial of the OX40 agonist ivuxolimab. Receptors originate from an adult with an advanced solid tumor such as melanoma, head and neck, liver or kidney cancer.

Written as DNA, the CDR3 is TGCGCCAGCAGCTTGGCCGGTCGGGGGAATACTGACAAAAACATTCAGTACTTC. This codes for CASSLAGRGNTDKNIQYF. The rearrangement links TRBV5-1 to TRBJ2-4; possibly TRBD2 for D (6 bases). This CDR3 has 18 amino acids. From germline, CDR1 is SGHRS and CDR2 YFSETQ. Trimming stripped 0 bases from V and 3 bases from J, with 19 bases between.

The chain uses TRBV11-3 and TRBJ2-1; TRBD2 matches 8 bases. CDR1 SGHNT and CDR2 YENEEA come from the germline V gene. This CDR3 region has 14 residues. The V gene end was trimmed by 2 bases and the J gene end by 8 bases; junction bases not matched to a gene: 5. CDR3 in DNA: TGTGCCAGCAGCTTATCCGGGAGGGCCTATGAGCAGTTCTTC. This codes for CASSLSGRAYEQFF.

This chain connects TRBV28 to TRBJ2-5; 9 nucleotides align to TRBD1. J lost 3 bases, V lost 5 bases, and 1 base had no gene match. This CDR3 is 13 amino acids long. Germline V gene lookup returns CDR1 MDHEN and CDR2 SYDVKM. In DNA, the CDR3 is TGTGCCAGCAGTCGGACAGGGGAAGAGACCCAGTACTTC. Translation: CASSRTGEETQYF.

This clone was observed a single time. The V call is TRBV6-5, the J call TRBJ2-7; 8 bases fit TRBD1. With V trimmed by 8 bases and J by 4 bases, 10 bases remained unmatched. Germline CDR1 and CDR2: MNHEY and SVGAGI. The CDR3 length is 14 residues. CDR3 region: CASGQTGVSYEQYF. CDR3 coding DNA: TGTGCCAGCGGACAGACAGGGGTTTCTTACGAGCAGTACTTC.

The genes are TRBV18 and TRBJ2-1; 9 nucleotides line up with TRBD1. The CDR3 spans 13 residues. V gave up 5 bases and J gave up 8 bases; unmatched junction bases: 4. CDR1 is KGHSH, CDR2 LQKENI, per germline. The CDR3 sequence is CASSGQGRDEQFF. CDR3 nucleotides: TGTGCCAGCTCAGGACAGGGGCGGGATGAGCAGTTCTTC.

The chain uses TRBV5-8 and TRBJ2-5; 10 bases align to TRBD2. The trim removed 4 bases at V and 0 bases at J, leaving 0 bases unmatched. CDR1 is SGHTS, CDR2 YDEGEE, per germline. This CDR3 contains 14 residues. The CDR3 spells CASSLAGDQETQYF. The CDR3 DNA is TGTGCCAGCAGCCTAGCGGGAGACCAAGAGACCCAGTACTTC.

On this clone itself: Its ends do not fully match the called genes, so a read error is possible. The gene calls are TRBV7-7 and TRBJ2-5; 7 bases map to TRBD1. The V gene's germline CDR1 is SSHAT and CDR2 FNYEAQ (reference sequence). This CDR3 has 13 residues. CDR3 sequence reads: CASSLTRTGDAYF. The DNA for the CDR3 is TGTGCTAGCAGCTTAACCCGAACAGGGGACGCGTACTTC.

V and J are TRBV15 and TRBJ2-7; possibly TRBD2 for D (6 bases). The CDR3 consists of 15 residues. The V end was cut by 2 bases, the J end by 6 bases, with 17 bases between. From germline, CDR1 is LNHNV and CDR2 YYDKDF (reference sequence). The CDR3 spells CATSRRPPGAVEQYF. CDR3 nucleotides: TGTGCCACCAGCAGAAGGCCCCCGGGAGCGGTCGAGCAGTACTTC.

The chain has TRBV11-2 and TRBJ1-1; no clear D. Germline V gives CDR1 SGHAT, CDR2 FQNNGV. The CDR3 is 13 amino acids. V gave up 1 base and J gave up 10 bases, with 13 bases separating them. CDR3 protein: CASSLAVGRLAFF. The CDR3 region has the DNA TGTGCCAGCAGCTTAGCGGTTGGCCGTTTAGCTTTCTTT.

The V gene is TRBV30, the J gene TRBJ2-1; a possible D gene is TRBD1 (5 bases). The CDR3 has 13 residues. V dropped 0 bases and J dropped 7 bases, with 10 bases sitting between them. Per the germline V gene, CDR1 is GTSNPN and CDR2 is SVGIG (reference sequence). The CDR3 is CAWSVMSGNEQFF. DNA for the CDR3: TGTGCCTGGAGTGTAATGTCAGGGAATGAGCAGTTCTTC.

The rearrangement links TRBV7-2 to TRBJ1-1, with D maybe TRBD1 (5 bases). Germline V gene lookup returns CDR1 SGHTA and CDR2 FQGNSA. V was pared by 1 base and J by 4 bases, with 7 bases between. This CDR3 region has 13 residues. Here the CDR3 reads CASSLGGGTEAFF. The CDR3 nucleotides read TGTGCCAGCAGCTTAGGGGGGGGCACTGAAGCTTTCTTT.

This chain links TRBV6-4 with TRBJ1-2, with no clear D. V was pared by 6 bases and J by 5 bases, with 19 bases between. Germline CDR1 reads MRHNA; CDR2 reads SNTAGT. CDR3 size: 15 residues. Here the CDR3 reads CASRQEDSSGYGYTF. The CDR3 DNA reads TGTGCCAGCAGACAAGAGGACTCCTCGGGGTATGGCTACACCTTC.

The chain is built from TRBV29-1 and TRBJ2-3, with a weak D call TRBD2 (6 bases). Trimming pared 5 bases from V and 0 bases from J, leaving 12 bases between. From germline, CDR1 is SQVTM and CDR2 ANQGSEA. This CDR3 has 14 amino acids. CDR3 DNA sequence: TGCAGCGTTTATGGGCGGGGTAGCACAGATACGCAGTATTTT. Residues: CSVYGRGSTDTQYF.

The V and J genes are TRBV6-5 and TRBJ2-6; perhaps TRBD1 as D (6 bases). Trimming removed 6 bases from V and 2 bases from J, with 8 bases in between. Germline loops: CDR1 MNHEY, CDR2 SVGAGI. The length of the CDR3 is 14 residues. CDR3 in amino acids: CASSRGAGANVLTF. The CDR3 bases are TGTGCCAGCAGCAGGGGCGCTGGGGCCAACGTCCTGACTTTC.

This CDR3 is CASVPGGTYEQYF. In nucleotides, the CDR3 is TGTGCCAGCGTTCCAGGGGGGACCTACGAGCAGTACTTC. The V and J genes are TRBV6-1 and TRBJ2-7; D perhaps matches TRBD1 (7 bases). Per germline, CDR1 MNHNS and CDR2 SASEGT. Between the trimmed V and J ends, which lost 8 bases and 2 bases, there was a span of 13 bases. The CDR3 loop spans 13 amino acids.

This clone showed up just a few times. The CDR3 region has the DNA TGTGCCAGCAGTGAATCCGTCTATGGCTACACCTTC. The encoded protein is CASSESVYGYTF. The genes are TRBV6-1 and TRBJ1-2, with D uncertain. CDR1 is MNHNS and CDR2 is SASEGT in the germline V gene. Trimming stripped 2 bases from V and 4 bases from J, with 5 bases between. This CDR3 comprises 12 residues.

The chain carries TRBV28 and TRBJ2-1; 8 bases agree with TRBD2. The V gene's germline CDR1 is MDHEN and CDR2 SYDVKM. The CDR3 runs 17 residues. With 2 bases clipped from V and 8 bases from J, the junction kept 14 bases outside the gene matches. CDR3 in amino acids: CASSLRSGSGYTDEQFF. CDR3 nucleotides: TGTGCCAGCAGTTTACGGAGCGGGAGTGGCTACACCGATGAGCAGTTCTTC.

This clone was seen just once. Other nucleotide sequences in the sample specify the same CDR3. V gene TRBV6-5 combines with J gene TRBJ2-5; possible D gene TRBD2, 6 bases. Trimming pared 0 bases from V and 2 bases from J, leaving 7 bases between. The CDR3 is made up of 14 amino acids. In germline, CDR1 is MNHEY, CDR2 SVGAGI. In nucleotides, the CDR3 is TGTGCCAGCAGTTACTCCGGGGGACAAGAGACCCAGTACTTC. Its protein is CASSYSGGQETQYF.

CDR3 in DNA: TGTGCCAGCAGCGTCATCCGGGACGGCTCTGGAAACACCATATATTTT. The encoded protein is CASSVIRDGSGNTIYF. The chain joins TRBV7-9 to TRBJ1-3; a weak D match, TRBD1 (5 bases). Germline CDR1 SEHNR, CDR2 FQNEAQ (reference sequence). V was cut by 5 bases and J by 0 bases, with 14 bases left in between. CDR3 size: 16 residues. Variable domain in full (rest from reference TRBV7-9 and TRBJ1-3): DTGVSQNPRHKITKRGQNVTFRCDPISEHNRLYWYRQTLGQGPEFLTYFQNEAQLEKSRLLSDRFSAERPKGSFSTLEIQRTEQGDSAMYLCASSVIRDGSGNTIYFGEGSWLTVV.

CDR3 region: CASTGGSSPRYNEQFF. The CDR3 region has the DNA TGTGCCAGTACGGGCGGGAGTTCACCGCGATACAATGAGCAGTTCTTC. The chain carries TRBV19 and TRBJ2-1, with TRBD2 identical over 7 bases. Germline CDR1 and CDR2: LNHDA and SQIVND (reference sequence). CDR3 length: 16 residues. Trimming at V came to 7 bases and at J to 4 bases, leaving 13 bases not matched to a gene.

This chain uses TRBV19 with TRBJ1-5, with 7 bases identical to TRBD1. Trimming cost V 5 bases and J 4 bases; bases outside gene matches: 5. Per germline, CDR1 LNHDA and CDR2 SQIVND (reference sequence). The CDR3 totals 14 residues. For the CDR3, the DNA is TGTGCCAGTAGTCGGACAGGCACTAATCAGCCCCAGCATTTT. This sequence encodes CASSRTGTNQPQHF.